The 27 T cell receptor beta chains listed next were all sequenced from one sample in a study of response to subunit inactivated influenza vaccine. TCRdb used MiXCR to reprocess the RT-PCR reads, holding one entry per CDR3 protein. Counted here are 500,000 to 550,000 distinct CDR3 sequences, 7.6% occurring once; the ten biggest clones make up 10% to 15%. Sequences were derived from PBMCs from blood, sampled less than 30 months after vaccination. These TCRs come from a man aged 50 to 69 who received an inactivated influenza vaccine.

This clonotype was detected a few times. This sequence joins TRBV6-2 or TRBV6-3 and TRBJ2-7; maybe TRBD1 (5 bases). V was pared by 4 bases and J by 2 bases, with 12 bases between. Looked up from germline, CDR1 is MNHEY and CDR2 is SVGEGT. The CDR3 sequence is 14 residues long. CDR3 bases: TGTGCCAGCAGTTCCGGAGACAGACCCTACGAGCAGTACTTC. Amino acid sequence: CASSSGDRPYEQYF.

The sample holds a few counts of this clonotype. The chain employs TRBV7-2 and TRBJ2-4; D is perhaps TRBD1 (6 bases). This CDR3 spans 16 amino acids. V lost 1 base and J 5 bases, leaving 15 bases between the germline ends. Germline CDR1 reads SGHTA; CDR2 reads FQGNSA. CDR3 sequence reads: CASSLVVSRGQNIQYF. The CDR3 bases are TGTGCCAGCAGCTTAGTCGTATCCAGGGGCCAAAACATTCAGTACTTC.

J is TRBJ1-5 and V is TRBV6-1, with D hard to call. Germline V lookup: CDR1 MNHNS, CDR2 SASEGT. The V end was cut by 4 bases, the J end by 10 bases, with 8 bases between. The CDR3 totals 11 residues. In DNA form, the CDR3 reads TGTGCCAGCAGTGGGGGTAACCCCCAGCATTTT. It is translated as CASSGGNPQHF.

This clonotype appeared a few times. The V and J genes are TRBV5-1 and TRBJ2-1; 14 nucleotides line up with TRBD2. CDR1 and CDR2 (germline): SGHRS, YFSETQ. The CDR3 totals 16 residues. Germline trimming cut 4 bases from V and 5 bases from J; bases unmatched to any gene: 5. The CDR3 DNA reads TGCGCCAGCAGCACGACTAGCGGGAGGGTACACAATGAGCAGTTCTTC. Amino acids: CASSTTSGRVHNEQFF.

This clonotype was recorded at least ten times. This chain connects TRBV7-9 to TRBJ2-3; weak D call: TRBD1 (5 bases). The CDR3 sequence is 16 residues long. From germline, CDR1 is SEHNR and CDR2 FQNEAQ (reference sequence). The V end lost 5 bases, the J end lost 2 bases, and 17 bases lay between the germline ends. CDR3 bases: TGTGCCAGCAGCCGGGTCAGGCAGGGCCACACAGATACGCAGTATTTT. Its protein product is CASSRVRQGHTDTQYF.

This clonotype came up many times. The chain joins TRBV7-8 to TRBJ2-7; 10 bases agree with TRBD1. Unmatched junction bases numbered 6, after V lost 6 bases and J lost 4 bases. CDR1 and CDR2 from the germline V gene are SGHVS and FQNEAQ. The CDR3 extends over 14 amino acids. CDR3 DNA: TGTGCCAGCAGTTGGTGGACAGGGGGTTACGAGCAGTACTTC. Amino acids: CASSWWTGGYEQYF.

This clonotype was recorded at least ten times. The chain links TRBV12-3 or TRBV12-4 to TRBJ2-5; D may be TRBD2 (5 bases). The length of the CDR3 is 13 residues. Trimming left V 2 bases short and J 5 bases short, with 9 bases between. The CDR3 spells CASSLNAGETQYF. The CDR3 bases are TGTGCCAGCAGTTTAAATGCGGGCGAGACCCAGTACTTC.

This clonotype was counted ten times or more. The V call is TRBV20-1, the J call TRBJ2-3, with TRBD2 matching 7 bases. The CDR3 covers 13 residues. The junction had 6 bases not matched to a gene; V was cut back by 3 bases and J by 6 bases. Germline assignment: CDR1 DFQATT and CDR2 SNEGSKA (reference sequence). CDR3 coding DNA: TGCAGTGCTAGGGCGGGAGTCAAGGATACGCAGTATTTT. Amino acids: CSARAGVKDTQYF.

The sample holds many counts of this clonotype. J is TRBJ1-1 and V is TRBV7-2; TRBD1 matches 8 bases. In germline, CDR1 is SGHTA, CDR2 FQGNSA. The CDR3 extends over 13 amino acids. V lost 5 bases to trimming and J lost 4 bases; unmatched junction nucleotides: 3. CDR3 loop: CASSPGTGTEAFF. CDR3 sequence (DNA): TGTGCCAGCAGCCCCGGGACAGGCACTGAAGCTTTCTTT. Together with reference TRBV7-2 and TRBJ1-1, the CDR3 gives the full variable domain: GAGVSQSPSNKVTEKGKDVELRCDPISGHTALYWYRQSLGQGLEFLIYFQGNSAPDKSGLPSDRFSAERTGGSVSTLTIQRTQQEDSAVYLCASSPGTGTEAFFGQGTRLTVV.

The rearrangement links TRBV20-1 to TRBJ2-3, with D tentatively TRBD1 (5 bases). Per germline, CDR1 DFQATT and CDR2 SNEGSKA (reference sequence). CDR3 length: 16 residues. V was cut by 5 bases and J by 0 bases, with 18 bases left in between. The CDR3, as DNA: TGCAGTGCTGGACAAAAGGGGTACTCTAGCACAGATACGCAGTATTTT. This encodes CSAGQKGYSSTDTQYF.

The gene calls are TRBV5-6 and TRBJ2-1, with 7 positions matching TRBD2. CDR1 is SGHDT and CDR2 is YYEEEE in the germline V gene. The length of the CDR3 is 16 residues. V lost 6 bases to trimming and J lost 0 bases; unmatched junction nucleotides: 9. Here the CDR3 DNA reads TGTGCCAGCATCATTAGCGGGTCAAGCTCCTACAATGAGCAGTTCTTC. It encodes CASIISGSSSYNEQFF. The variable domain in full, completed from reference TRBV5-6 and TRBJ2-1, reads DAGVTQSPTHLIKTRGQQVTLRCSPKSGHDTVSWYQQALGQGPQFIFQYYEEEERQRGNFPDRFSGHQFPNYSSELNVNALLLGDSALYLCASIISGSSSYNEQFFGPGTRLTVL.

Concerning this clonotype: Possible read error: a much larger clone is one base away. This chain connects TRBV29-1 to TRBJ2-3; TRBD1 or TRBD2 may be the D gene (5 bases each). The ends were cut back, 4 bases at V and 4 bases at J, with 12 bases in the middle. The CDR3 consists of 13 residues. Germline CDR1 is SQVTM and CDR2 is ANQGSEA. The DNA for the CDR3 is TGCAGCGTTGGAGGGGCGCTGGCAGATACGCAGTATTTT. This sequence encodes CSVGGALADTQYF.

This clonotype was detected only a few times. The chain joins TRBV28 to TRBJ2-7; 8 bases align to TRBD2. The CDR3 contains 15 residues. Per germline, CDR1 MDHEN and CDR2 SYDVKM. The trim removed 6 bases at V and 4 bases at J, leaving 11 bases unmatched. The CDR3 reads CASSIGSGGGYEQYF. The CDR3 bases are TGTGCCAGCAGCATAGGATCGGGGGGGGGTTACGAGCAGTACTTC.

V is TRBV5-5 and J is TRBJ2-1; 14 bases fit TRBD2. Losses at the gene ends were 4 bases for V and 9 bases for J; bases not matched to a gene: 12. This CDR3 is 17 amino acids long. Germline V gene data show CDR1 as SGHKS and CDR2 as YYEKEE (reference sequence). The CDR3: CASSPDTGLAGEGEQFF. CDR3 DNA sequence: TGTGCCAGCAGCCCCGATACGGGACTAGCGGGAGAGGGTGAGCAGTTCTTC.

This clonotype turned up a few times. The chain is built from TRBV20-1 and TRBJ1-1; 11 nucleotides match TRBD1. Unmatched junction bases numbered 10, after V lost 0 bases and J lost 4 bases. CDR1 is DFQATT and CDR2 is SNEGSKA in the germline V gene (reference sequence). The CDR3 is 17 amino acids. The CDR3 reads CSARDLGQGGKSTEAFF. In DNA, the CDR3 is TGCAGTGCTAGAGATTTGGGACAGGGGGGGAAGAGCACTGAAGCTTTCTTT.

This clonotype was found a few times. The CDR3 sequence: CSAKGTGGRQSSYNEQFF. CDR3 bases: TGCAGTGCAAAGGGAACAGGGGGAAGACAGAGCTCCTACAATGAGCAGTTCTTC. V is TRBV20-1 and J is TRBJ2-1, with 8 bases fitting TRBD1. The CDR3 has 18 amino acids. CDR1 is DFQATT, CDR2 SNEGSKA, per germline (reference sequence). The V gene end was trimmed by 6 bases and the J gene end by 0 bases; junction bases not matched to a gene: 16.

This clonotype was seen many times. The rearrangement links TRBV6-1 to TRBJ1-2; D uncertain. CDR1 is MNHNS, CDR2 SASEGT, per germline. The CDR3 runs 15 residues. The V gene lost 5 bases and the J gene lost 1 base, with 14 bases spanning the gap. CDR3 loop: CASSTTGPNNYGYTF. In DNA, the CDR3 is TGTGCCAGCAGTACAACCGGGCCGAATAACTATGGCTACACCTTC.

The CDR3 nucleotides are TGTGCCAGCAGCCAAAGCGGGACAGGGGATGAGACCCAGTACTTC. This encodes CASSQSGTGDETQYF. This chain uses TRBV4-2 with TRBJ2-5; 10 bases fit TRBD1. Germline CDR1 reads LGHNA; CDR2 reads YNFKEQ. The CDR3 has 15 amino acids. Losses at the gene ends were 2 bases for V and 5 bases for J; bases not matched to a gene: 5.

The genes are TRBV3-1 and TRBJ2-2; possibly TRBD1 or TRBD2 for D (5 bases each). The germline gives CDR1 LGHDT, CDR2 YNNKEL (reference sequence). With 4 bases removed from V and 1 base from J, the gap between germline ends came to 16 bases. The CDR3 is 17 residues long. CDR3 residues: CASSRLRGPGNTGELFF. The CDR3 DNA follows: TGTGCCAGCAGCCGCCTCCGGGGACCGGGGAACACCGGGGAGCTGTTTTTT.

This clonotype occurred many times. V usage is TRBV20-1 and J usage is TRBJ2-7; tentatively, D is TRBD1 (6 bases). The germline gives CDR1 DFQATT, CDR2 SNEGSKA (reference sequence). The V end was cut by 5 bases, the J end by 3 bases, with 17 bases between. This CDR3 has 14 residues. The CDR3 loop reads CSASKRGMHYEQYF. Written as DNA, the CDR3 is TGCAGTGCTTCGAAGAGGGGGATGCACTACGAGCAGTACTTC.

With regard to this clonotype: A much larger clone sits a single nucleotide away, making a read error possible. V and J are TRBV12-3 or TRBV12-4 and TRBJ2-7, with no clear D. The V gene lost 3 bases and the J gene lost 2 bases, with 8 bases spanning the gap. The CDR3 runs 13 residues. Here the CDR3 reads CASSLVGTYEQYF. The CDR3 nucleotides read TGTGCCAGCAGTTTGGTGGGGACCTACGAGCAGTACTTC.

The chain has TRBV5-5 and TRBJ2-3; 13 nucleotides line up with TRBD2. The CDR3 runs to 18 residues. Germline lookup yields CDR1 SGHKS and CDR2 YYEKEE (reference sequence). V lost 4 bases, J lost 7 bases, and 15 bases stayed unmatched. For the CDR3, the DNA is TGTGCCAGCAGCATGGTCCTGGGACTAGCGGGGCCGACAAATACGCAGTATTTT. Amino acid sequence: CASSMVLGLAGPTNTQYF.

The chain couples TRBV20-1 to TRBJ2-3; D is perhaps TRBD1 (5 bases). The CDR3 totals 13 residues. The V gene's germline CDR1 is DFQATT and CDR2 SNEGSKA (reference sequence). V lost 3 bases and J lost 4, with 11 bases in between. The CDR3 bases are TGCAGTGCTAGGAAAGGGGATGCAGATACGCAGTATTTT. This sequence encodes CSARKGDADTQYF.

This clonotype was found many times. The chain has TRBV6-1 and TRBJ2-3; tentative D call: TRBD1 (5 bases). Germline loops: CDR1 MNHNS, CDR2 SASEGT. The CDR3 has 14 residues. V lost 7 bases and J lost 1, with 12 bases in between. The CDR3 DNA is TGTGCCAGCATCCGAGACAGAGGCACAGATACGCAGTATTTT. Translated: CASIRDRGTDTQYF.

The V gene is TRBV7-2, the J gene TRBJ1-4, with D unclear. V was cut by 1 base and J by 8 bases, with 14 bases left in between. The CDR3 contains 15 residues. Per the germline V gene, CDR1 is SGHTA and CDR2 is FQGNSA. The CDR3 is CASSLESYPVEKLFF. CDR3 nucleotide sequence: TGTGCCAGCAGCTTAGAGTCTTATCCGGTAGAAAAACTGTTTTTT.

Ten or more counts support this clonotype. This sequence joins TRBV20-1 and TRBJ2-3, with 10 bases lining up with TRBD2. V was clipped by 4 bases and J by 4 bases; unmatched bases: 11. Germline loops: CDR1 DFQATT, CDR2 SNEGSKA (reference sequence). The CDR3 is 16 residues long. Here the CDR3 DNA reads TGCAGTGCTATACTGGCTAGCGGGAGTCGGCCAGATACGCAGTATTTT. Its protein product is CSAILASGSRPDTQYF.

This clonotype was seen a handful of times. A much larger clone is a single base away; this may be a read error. CDR3 nucleotides: TGCTGTGCTAGTCCGGCAATAAAGGAAGGCCAAGAGACCCAGTACTTC. This translates into CCASPAIKEGQETQYF. J is TRBJ2-5 and V is TRBV20-1; D is uncertain. CDR3 size: 16 residues. In germline, CDR1 is DFQATT, CDR2 SNEGSKA (reference sequence).